These 20 T cell receptor beta chains came from one sample sequenced in a study of T-cell reconstitution after alpha-beta-depleted transplantation in children. Preparation of the TCRbeta library was carried out with unique molecular identifiers. One entry per CDR3 protein results from TCRdb running MiXCR on the PCR reads. The sample has 200,000 to 250,000 distinct CDR3 sequences; approximately 8.4% are singletons. Sequences were derived from PBMCs, mostly from graft donor cells, sampled 360 days after TCRalphabeta/CD19-depleted stem cell transplant. The receptor source for this set is a male patient between 2 and 15 years old who had a stem cell transplant for acute myeloid leukemia, so the T cells may come from the graft donor.

This clonotype occurred many times. The chain is built from TRBV12-3 or TRBV12-4 and TRBJ2-4, with D possibly TRBD2 on 6 matching bases. V was shortened by 4 bases and J by 0 bases, with 10 bases between the two germline ends. The CDR3 extends over 15 amino acids. DNA of the CDR3: TGTGCCAGCAGTTGGTCGGGACTAGCCAAAAACATTCAGTACTTC. Translation: CASSWSGLAKNIQYF.

The J gene is TRBJ2-7, the V gene TRBV18; D unresolved. V shed 6 bases and J shed 0 bases, with 12 bases lying between them. The CDR3 has 14 amino acids. Per the germline V gene, CDR1 is KGHSH and CDR2 is LQKENI. This CDR3 reads CASSQGWASYEQYV. The DNA for the CDR3 is TGTGCCAGCTCTCAAGGATGGGCCTCCTACGAGCAGTACGTC.

In its sample, this clonotype was seen a few times. V gene TRBV5-1 combines with J gene TRBJ2-5; D perhaps matches TRBD2 (5 bases). Trimming cost V 3 bases and J 1 base, with 13 bases left between them. The CDR3 contains 15 residues. Germline CDR1 SGHRS, CDR2 YFSETQ. This CDR3 is CASSSGNSLQETQYF. DNA of the CDR3: TGCGCCAGCAGCTCGGGGAATAGCCTCCAAGAGACCCAGTACTTC.

This clonotype occurred a few times. The chain uses TRBV20-1 and TRBJ1-3; 8 nucleotides match TRBD1. The CDR3 runs to 14 residues. The V gene's germline CDR1 is DFQATT and CDR2 SNEGSKA (reference sequence). J gave up 4 bases and V 6 bases, and 8 bases lay outside the gene matches. In nucleotides, the CDR3 is TGCAGTGCCCCCCGGACAGGGAGAGGAAACACCATATATTTT. The encoded protein is CSAPRTGRGNTIYF.

This clonotype was counted many times. This rearrangement joins TRBV5-1 to TRBJ2-3; D perhaps matches TRBD1 (6 bases). The CDR3 runs 14 residues. Germline V gives CDR1 SGHRS, CDR2 YFSETQ. V was trimmed by 0 bases and J by 6 bases, leaving 11 bases between them. The CDR3 DNA follows: TGCGCCAGCAGCTTGGGGGGGCCAAGGGATACGCAGTATTTT. Its protein is CASSLGGPRDTQYF.

This clonotype was seen many times. In DNA, the CDR3 is TGTGCCACCAGTGATTTGAGGGACCCCACAAGGATTCGATACAATGAGCAGTTCTTC. Protein: CATSDLRDPTRIRYNEQFF. The chain joins TRBV24-1 to TRBJ2-1; D may correspond to TRBD1 or TRBD2 (5 bases each). V was cut by 0 bases and J by 4 bases, with 21 bases left in between. CDR3 size: 19 residues. Germline values: CDR1 KGHDR, CDR2 SFDVKD.

This clonotype was detected ten times or more. This chain connects TRBV7-2 to TRBJ2-7, with D tentatively TRBD1 or TRBD2 (5 bases each). Trimming pared 0 bases from V and 5 bases from J, leaving 11 bases between. This CDR3 contains 14 residues. Per the germline V gene, CDR1 is SGHTA and CDR2 is FQGNSA. The CDR3 reads CASSLAWGINEQYV. The CDR3 bases are TGTGCCAGCAGCTTAGCTTGGGGGATTAACGAGCAGTACGTC.

The chain combines TRBV20-1 with TRBJ1-4; D gene uncertain. CDR3 size: 13 residues. Germline V gene sequence: CDR1 DFQATT, CDR2 SNEGSKA (reference sequence). The V gene lost 6 bases and the J gene lost 4 bases, with 12 bases spanning the gap. The chain's CDR3 is CSALRADNEKLFF. The CDR3 bases are TGCAGTGCGTTACGGGCAGATAATGAAAAACTGTTTTTT.

This clonotype was seen ten or more times. V is TRBV3-1 and J is TRBJ2-1, with D perhaps TRBD1 or TRBD2 (6 bases each). Germline V gene data show CDR1 as LGHDT and CDR2 as YNNKEL (reference sequence). Trimming removed 1 base from V and 3 bases from J, with 19 bases in between. The CDR3 contains 18 residues. CDR3 sequence reads: CASSQGSGAGRLYNEQFF. For the CDR3, the DNA is TGTGCCAGCAGCCAAGGATCGGGGGCAGGGAGGCTCTACAATGAGCAGTTCTTC.

This clonotype was detected a few times. V gene TRBV7-9 combines with J gene TRBJ2-7, with D maybe TRBD2 (6 bases). V lost 6 bases to trimming and J lost 9 bases, with 15 bases between them. This CDR3 contains 12 residues. Germline CDR1 and CDR2: SEHNR and FQNEAQ (reference sequence). The CDR3 sequence: CASSRDLIRQYF. The CDR3 DNA sequence: TGTGCCAGCAGTCGGGACTTAATCAGGCAGTACTTC.

This clonotype was counted at least ten times. V gene TRBV11-2 combines with J gene TRBJ2-1; D unresolved. This CDR3 has 13 amino acids. Germline V gives CDR1 SGHAT, CDR2 FQNNGV. Trimming removed 4 bases at V and 0 bases at J, with 4 bases between. The CDR3 sequence: CASSSNSYNEQFF. In DNA form, the CDR3 reads TGTGCCAGCAGCTCGAACTCCTACAATGAGCAGTTCTTC.

As concerns this clonotype: One base away lies a much larger clone, so this may be a sequencing read error. The conserved phenylalanine or tryptophan normally closing the CDR3 is absent here, so this likely arose from a read error. This chain links TRBV5-1 with TRBJ1-5, with D perhaps matching TRBD1 (6 bases). The CDR3 has 14 residues. V lost 4 bases, J lost 5 bases, and 13 bases lay in between. Germline-derived CDR1 and CDR2 are SGHRS and YFSETQ. The CDR3 is CASSRGPMDQPQHY. CDR3 in DNA: TGCGCCAGCAGCCGGGGGCCTATGGATCAGCCCCAGCATTAT.

This clonotype has more than one count but fewer than ten. A single base separates this from a much larger clone, so it may be a read error. J is TRBJ1-2 and V is TRBV13; 9 bases match TRBD1. V lost 5 bases, J lost 7 bases, and 5 bases stayed unmatched. CDR1 is PRHDT, CDR2 FYEKMQ, per germline (reference sequence). The CDR3 covers 13 residues. CDR3 in amino acids: CASSPDRGSGYTF. For the CDR3, the DNA is TGTGCCAGCAGCCCGGACAGGGGATCTGGCTACACCTTC.

The rearrangement joins TRBV7-8 to TRBJ2-1; 8 bases fit TRBD2. Germline V lookup: CDR1 SGHVS, CDR2 FQNEAQ. The CDR3 is 15 amino acids. Unmatched junction bases numbered 1, after V lost 3 bases and J lost 0 bases. The DNA for the CDR3 is TGTGCCAGCAGCTTCGGACTAGCCTCCTACAATGAGCAGTTCTTC. It translates to CASSFGLASYNEQFF.

This clonotype was counted many times. The chain is built from TRBV29-1 and TRBJ2-3; D call uncertain. The CDR3 spans 11 residues. Germline V gene data show CDR1 as SQVTM and CDR2 as ANQGSEA. V gave up 6 bases and J gave up 4 bases, with 8 bases separating them. The CDR3, as DNA: TGCAGCGTCTCTGGGCCAGATACGCAGTATTTT. The encoded protein is CSVSGPDTQYF.

J is TRBJ1-5 and V is TRBV6-2 or TRBV6-3, with D uncertain. This CDR3 is built from 15 residues. The V and J ends lost 2 bases and 2 bases respectively, with 10 bases between them. Germline loops: CDR1 MNHEY, CDR2 SVGEGT. As DNA, the CDR3 is TGTGCCAGCAGTTACAGCCCAGCTCGCAATCAGCCCCAGCATTTT. As protein: CASSYSPARNQPQHF.

This clonotype was seen only a few times. The chain links TRBV18 to TRBJ1-5; D remains unclear. The V gene's germline CDR1 is KGHSH and CDR2 LQKENI. The CDR3 has 14 residues. The V gene lost 2 bases and the J gene lost 1 base, with 6 bases spanning the gap. The CDR3 protein is CASSPSMSNQPQHF. The CDR3 DNA is TGTGCCAGCTCACCATCTATGAGCAATCAGCCCCAGCATTTT.

In this sample, this clonotype turned up many times. The V call is TRBV7-8, the J call TRBJ2-1; no reliable D call. The V and J ends lost 7 bases and 9 bases respectively, with 16 bases between them. This CDR3 is built from 13 residues. Germline V gene lookup returns CDR1 SGHVS and CDR2 FQNEAQ. The chain's CDR3 is CASTHSEIGEQFF. The CDR3 DNA reads TGTGCCAGCACCCATTCGGAGATTGGTGAGCAGTTCTTC.

This clonotype was seen repeatedly, ten times or more. The chain couples TRBV11-2 to TRBJ2-1; no firm D call. The CDR3 sequence is 11 residues long. V was clipped by 10 bases and J by 3 bases, with 7 bases between them. Germline V gives CDR1 SGHAT, CDR2 FQNNGV. The CDR3: CATHRYNEQFF. CDR3 coding DNA: TGTGCCACACATCGCTACAATGAGCAGTTCTTC.

The rearrangement uses TRBV4-3 and TRBJ2-3, with 9 bases lining up with TRBD2. CDR1 is LGHNA, CDR2 YSLEER, per germline. V was clipped by 1 base and J by 0 bases; unmatched bases: 5. This CDR3 is built from 17 residues. The CDR3 loop reads CASSQARLAASTDTQYF. The DNA for the CDR3 is TGCGCCAGCAGCCAAGCCCGACTAGCGGCTAGCACAGATACGCAGTATTTT.